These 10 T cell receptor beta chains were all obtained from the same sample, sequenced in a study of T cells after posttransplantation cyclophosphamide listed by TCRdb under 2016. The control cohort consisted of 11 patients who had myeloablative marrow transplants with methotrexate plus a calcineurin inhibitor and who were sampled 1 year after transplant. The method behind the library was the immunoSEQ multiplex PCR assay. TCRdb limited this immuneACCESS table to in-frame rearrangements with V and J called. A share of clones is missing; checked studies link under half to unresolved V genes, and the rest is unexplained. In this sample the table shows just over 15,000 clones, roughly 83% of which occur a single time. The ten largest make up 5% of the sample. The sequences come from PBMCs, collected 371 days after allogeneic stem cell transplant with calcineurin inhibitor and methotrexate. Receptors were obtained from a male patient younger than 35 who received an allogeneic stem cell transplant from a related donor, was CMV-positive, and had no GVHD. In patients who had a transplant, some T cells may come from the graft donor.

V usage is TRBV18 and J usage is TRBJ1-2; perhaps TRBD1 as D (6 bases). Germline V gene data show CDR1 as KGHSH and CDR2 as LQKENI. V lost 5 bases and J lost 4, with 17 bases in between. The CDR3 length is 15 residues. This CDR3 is CASSATTGFGYGYTF. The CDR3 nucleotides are TGTGCCAGCTCAGCGACTACAGGGTTCGGCTATGGCTACACCTTC.

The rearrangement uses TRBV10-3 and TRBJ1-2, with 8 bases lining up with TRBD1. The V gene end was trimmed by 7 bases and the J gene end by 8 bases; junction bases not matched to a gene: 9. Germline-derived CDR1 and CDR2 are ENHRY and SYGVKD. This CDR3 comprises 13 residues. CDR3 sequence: CAINRGSSGGYTF. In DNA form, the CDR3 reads TGTGCCATCAACAGGGGGAGTTCAGGAGGCTACACCTTC.

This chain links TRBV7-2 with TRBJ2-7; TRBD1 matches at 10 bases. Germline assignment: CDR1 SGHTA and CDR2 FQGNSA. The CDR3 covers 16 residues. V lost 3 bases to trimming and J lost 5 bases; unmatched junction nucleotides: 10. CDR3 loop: CASSLRGGTGVNEQYF. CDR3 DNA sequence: TGTGCCAGCAGCTTGAGGGGAGGGACAGGGGTAAACGAGCAGTACTTC.

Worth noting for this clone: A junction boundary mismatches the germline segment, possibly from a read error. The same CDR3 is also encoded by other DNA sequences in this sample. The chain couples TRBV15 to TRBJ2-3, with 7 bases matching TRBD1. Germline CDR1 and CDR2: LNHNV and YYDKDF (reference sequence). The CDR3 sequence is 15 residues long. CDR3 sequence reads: CATSRDGTDTDTQYF. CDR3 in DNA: TGCGCCACCAGCAGAGATGGGACAGACACAGATACGCAGTATTTT.

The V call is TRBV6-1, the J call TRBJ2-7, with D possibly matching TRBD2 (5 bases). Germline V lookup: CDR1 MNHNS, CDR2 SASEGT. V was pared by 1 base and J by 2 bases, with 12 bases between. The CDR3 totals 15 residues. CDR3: CASSEVATIPYEQYF. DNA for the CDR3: TGTGCCAGCAGTGAAGTGGCGACTATCCCCTACGAGCAGTACTTC.

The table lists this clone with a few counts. CDR3 DNA sequence: TGTGCCAGCAGCCGAATACTAGCGGCCTCCTACGAGCAGTACTTC. Translated, it gives CASSRILAASYEQYF. The rearrangement uses TRBV7-2 and TRBJ2-7; 8 bases line up with TRBD2. Germline-derived CDR1 and CDR2 are SGHTA and FQGNSA. V lost 5 bases to trimming and J lost 0 bases; unmatched junction nucleotides: 6. The CDR3 covers 15 residues.

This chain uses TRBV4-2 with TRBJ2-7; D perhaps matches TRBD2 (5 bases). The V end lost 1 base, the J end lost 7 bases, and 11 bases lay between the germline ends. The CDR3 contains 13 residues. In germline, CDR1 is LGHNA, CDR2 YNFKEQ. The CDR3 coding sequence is TGTGCCAGCAGCCAAGCCTGGGAGAGGGAGCAGTACTTC. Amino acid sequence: CASSQAWEREQYF.

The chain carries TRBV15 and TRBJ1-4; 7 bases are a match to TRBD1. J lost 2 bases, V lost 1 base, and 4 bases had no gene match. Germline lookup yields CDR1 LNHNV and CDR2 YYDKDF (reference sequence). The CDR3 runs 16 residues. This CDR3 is CATSRVSDRTNEKLFF. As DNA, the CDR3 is TGTGCCACCAGCAGAGTTTCGGACAGGACTAATGAAAAACTGTTTTTT.

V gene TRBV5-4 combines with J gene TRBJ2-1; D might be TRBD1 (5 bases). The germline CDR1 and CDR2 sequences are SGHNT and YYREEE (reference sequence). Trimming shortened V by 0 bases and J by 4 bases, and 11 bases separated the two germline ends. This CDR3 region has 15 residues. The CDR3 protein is CASSLGSTGYNEQFF. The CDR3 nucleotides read TGTGCCAGCAGCTTGGGGTCTACAGGATACAATGAGCAGTTCTTC.

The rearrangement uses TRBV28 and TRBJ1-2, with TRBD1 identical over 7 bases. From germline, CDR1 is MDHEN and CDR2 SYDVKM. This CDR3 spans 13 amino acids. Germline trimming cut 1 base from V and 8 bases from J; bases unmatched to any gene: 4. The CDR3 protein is CASSLLGTEGYTF. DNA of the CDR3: TGTGCCAGCAGTTTATTAGGGACAGAGGGCTACACCTTC.